The 16 T cell receptor beta chains below come from one sample, sequenced in a study of cytomegalovirus exposure and HLA in healthy donors. This PCR relied on a set of 60 Vbeta primers and 13 Jbeta primers. Only in-frame clones appear in the TCRdb table, and some are missing; sequencing was by immunoSEQ multiplex PCR. This table has 100,000 to 150,000 clones, around 77% appearing once. What was sequenced was PBMCs. Receptor source: a woman in her thirties or forties in good health and CMV-seropositive.

The V and J genes are TRBV30 and TRBJ2-3; D perhaps matches TRBD2 (5 bases). The CDR3 consists of 14 residues. V lost 0 bases and J 4 bases, leaving 11 bases between the germline ends. CDR1 is GTSNPN and CDR2 is SVGIG in the germline V gene (reference sequence). The CDR3 loop reads CAWSVRNSADTQYF. The DNA of the CDR3 is TGTGCCTGGAGTGTAAGGAATAGCGCAGATACGCAGTATTTT.

This clone was seen more than once but under ten times. The V call is TRBV2, the J call TRBJ2-4, with 7 bases that match TRBD2. The germline CDR1 and CDR2 sequences are SNHLY and FYNNEI. V shed 8 bases and J 8 bases; nucleotides not matched to a gene: 6. This CDR3 spans 12 amino acids. The CDR3 here is CASGGGWDIQYF. CDR3 coding DNA: TGTGCCAGCGGGGGGGGGTGGGACATTCAGTACTTC.

The chain's CDR3 is CASVGVGGQTEAFF. The CDR3 bases are TGTGCCAGCGTGGGGGTGGGGGGGCAGACTGAAGCTTTCTTT. This chain connects TRBV2 to TRBJ1-1; a weak D match, TRBD1 (6 bases). CDR1 and CDR2 (germline): SNHLY, FYNNEI. Trimming removed 8 bases from V and 5 bases from J, with 18 bases in between. The length of the CDR3 is 14 residues.

The sample holds a few counts of this clone. The chain couples TRBV28 to TRBJ2-4, with a possible D match to TRBD2 (6 bases). Between the trimmed V and J ends, which lost 3 bases and 7 bases, there was a span of 10 bases. The CDR3 extends over 13 amino acids. Germline loops: CDR1 MDHEN, CDR2 SYDVKM. CDR3 nucleotide sequence: TGTGCCAGCAGTTTTGGGGGGATCAACATTCAGTACTTC. It encodes CASSFGGINIQYF. Variable domain in full (rest from reference TRBV28 and TRBJ2-4): DVKVTQSSRYLVKRTGEKVFLECVQDMDHENMFWYRQDPGLGLRLIYFSYDVKMKEKGDIPEGYSVSREKKERFSLILESASTNQTSMYLCASSFGGINIQYFGAGTRLSVL.

J is TRBJ1-2 and V is TRBV5-1, with D uncertain. CDR1 and CDR2 (germline): SGHRS, YFSETQ. V lost 2 bases and J lost 4, with 9 bases in between. CDR3 length: 13 residues. CDR3 sequence: CASSFGETYGYTF. CDR3 coding DNA: TGCGCCAGCAGCTTCGGGGAGACCTATGGCTACACCTTC.

This chain connects TRBV6-1 to TRBJ1-4; maybe TRBD1 (6 bases). The CDR3 contains 14 residues. Germline values: CDR1 MNHNS, CDR2 SASEGT. V dropped 6 bases and J dropped 0 bases, with 8 bases sitting between them. CDR3 protein: CASRDSATNEKLFF. CDR3 DNA: TGTGCCAGCAGGGACAGTGCAACTAATGAAAAACTGTTTTTT.

This chain joins TRBV30 and TRBJ2-1, with 8 bases fitting TRBD1. The CDR3 is 12 amino acids. V lost 6 bases and J lost 9; bases outside the gene matches: 7. From germline, CDR1 is GTSNPN and CDR2 SVGIG (reference sequence). The CDR3 region is CACFTGGLEQFF. The DNA for the CDR3 is TGTGCCTGCTTTACAGGGGGTCTTGAGCAGTTCTTC.

The rearrangement uses TRBV28 and TRBJ1-1, with D uncertain. V lost 8 bases and J 0 bases, leaving 10 bases between the germline ends. From germline, CDR1 is MDHEN and CDR2 SYDVKM. The CDR3 consists of 13 residues. CDR3 sequence (DNA): TGTGCCAGCGGTTCGGTTATGAACACTGAAGCTTTCTTT. It yields the protein CASGSVMNTEAFF.

The V call is TRBV2, the J call TRBJ1-6, with D hard to call. V lost 4 bases and J 4 bases, leaving 11 bases between the germline ends. Germline V CDR1 and CDR2: SNHLY, FYNNEI. There are 15 residues in the CDR3. This CDR3 reads CASSATQIYNSPLHF. The CDR3 DNA sequence: TGTGCCAGCAGTGCAACGCAGATTTATAATTCACCCCTCCACTTT.

V gene TRBV30 combines with J gene TRBJ1-1; TRBD1 might be the D (5 bases). The CDR3 loop spans 15 amino acids. Germline lookup yields CDR1 GTSNPN and CDR2 SVGIG (reference sequence). Trimming left V 3 bases short and J 6 bases short, with 20 bases between. The CDR3 region has the DNA TGTGCCTGGAGCAACTTGGGCAGGGCCAGCGCTGAAGCTTTCTTT. Translating gives CAWSNLGRASAEAFF.

The V and J genes are TRBV10-2 and TRBJ1-1; 10 bases are shared with TRBD1. CDR1 is WSHSY and CDR2 is SAAADI in the germline V gene. J lost 3 bases, V lost 7 bases, and 8 bases had no gene match. The CDR3 is 15 amino acids. CDR3 loop: CASIPGQGTDTEAFF. The CDR3 coding sequence is TGCGCCAGCATCCCGGGACAGGGGACGGACACTGAAGCTTTCTTT.

This clone came up a few times. This chain connects TRBV11-2 to TRBJ2-7, with D maybe TRBD2 (6 bases). V dropped 4 bases and J dropped 7 bases, with 14 bases sitting between them. The germline V gene has CDR1 SGHAT and CDR2 FQNNGV. This CDR3 is built from 13 residues. This CDR3 is CASSSPGVTEQYF. The CDR3 DNA reads as TGTGCCAGCAGCTCTCCGGGAGTCACTGAGCAGTACTTC.

The chain links TRBV9 to TRBJ2-5, with 7 nucleotides matching TRBD1. The length of the CDR3 is 16 residues. CDR1 and CDR2 (germline): SGDLS, YYNGEE. J lost 1 base, V lost 3 bases, and 9 bases had no gene match. The CDR3 coding sequence is TGTGCCAGCAGCGGCTCAGACAGGGCCTTCCAAGAGACCCAGTACTTC. It translates to CASSGSDRAFQETQYF. Variable domain in full (rest from reference TRBV9 and TRBJ2-5): DSGVTQTPKHLITATGQRVTLRCSPRSGDLSVYWYQQSLDQGLQFLIQYYNGEERAKGNILERFSAQQFPDLHSELNLSSLELGDSALYFCASSGSDRAFQETQYFGPGTRLLVL.

The chain has TRBV11-3 and TRBJ2-1; 9 bases are a match to TRBD1. Looked up from germline, CDR1 is SGHNT and CDR2 is YENEEA. The trim removed 3 bases at V and 9 bases at J, leaving 9 bases unmatched. This CDR3 spans 15 amino acids. CDR3 bases: TGTGCCAGCAGCTTGGGGGGACAGGGTAGAGTTGAGCAGTTCTTC. This encodes CASSLGGQGRVEQFF.

The CDR3 DNA is TGCGCCAGCTGCGAACAGGGGCGGACTGAAGCTTTCTTT. Its translation: CASCEQGRTEAFF. The chain employs TRBV5-1 and TRBJ1-1, with 7 positions matching TRBD1. This CDR3 is 13 amino acids long. Per the germline V gene, CDR1 is SGHRS and CDR2 is YFSETQ. After removal of 7 bases from V and 5 bases from J, the junction contained 8 bases not matched to a gene.

The rearrangement uses TRBV5-6 and TRBJ2-5, with 14 bases that match TRBD2. V lost 2 bases and J lost 4; bases outside the gene matches: 1. From germline, CDR1 is SGHDT and CDR2 YYEEEE. There are 15 residues in the CDR3. In nucleotides, the CDR3 is TGTGCCAGCAGCTTCGGACTAGCGGGAGGAGAGACCCAGTACTTC. Its protein product is CASSFGLAGGETQYF. The complete variable domain, with remaining parts taken from reference TRBV5-6 and TRBJ2-5, reads DAGVTQSPTHLIKTRGQQVTLRCSPKSGHDTVSWYQQALGQGPQFIFQYYEEEERQRGNFPDRFSGHQFPNYSSELNVNALLLGDSALYLCASSFGLAGGETQYFGPGTRLLVL.